These T cell receptor beta chains were read from a single sample in a study of tumor-infiltrating lymphocytes in glioblastoma multiforme. TCRdb re-analysed the multiplex PCR reads in MiXCR, keeping a single row per CDR3 protein. The sample holds under 35,000 distinct CDR3 sequences, around 55% seen once. Sequencing was carried out using brain tumor tissue. Receptor source: a male donor with glioblastoma. Both conserved end residues are part of each CDR3. Clone size is stated in some rows and not others, as once, few, many or a class when expanded.

v_gene: TRBV12-3/TRBV12-4; j_gene: TRBJ2-4; abundance: few; CDR3aa: CASSTTGLSGEWEAKNIQYF
v_gene: TRBV6-2/TRBV6-3; j_gene: TRBJ2-7; abundance: .; CDR3aa: CASSYSSAEQCF
v_gene: TRBV6-5; j_gene: TRBJ2-2; abundance: few; CDR3aa: CASSYSQGAGELFF
v_gene: TRBV11-2; j_gene: TRBJ2-3; abundance: many; CDR3aa: CASSLQQGGDTQYF
v_gene: TRBV28; j_gene: TRBJ2-5; abundance: .; CDR3aa: CASSEAQETQYF
v_gene: TRBV20-1; j_gene: TRBJ1-1; abundance: .; CDR3aa: CSASGQLNIEASF
v_gene: TRBV20-1; j_gene: TRBJ2-1; abundance: .; CDR3aa: CSPSTSGRATHNEQFF
v_gene: TRBV6-2/TRBV6-3; j_gene: TRBJ2-1; abundance: medium-sized; CDR3aa: CASSQLEYNEQFF
v_gene: TRBV6-1; j_gene: TRBJ1-5; abundance: many; CDR3aa: CASSVIGRGSDQPQHF
v_gene: TRBV20-1; j_gene: TRBJ2-5; abundance: many; CDR3aa: CSASRRGEVLQETQYF
v_gene: TRBV18; j_gene: TRBJ1-2; abundance: few; CDR3aa: CASSIQDDGYTF
v_gene: TRBV11-2; j_gene: TRBJ1-2; abundance: medium-sized; CDR3aa: CASSLNQGDGYTF
v_gene: TRBV11-1; j_gene: TRBJ2-5; abundance: .; CDR3aa: CASSPGTEETQYF
v_gene: TRBV29-1; j_gene: TRBJ2-7; abundance: many; CDR3aa: CSVVLTGSRYEQYF
v_gene: TRBV6-5; j_gene: TRBJ2-7; abundance: .; CDR3aa: CASSLLQGNPYEQHF
v_gene: TRBV20-1; j_gene: TRBJ2-1; abundance: .; CDR3aa: CNASPGELMGNYEQFF
v_gene: TRBV11-3; j_gene: TRBJ2-1; abundance: .; CDR3aa: CASSLGEGQGLYKEQSF
v_gene: TRBV11-2; j_gene: TRBJ2-1; abundance: .; CDR3aa: CASSLGVRRNEQFF
v_gene: TRBV2; j_gene: TRBJ2-3; abundance: once; CDR3aa: CASSDGGSTDTQYF
v_gene: TRBV6-1; j_gene: TRBJ2-1; abundance: .; CDR3aa: CASTDSGRAYEQFF
v_gene: TRBV7-8; j_gene: TRBJ1-6; abundance: .; CDR3aa: CASSPYAGKSSLHF
v_gene: TRBV12-3/TRBV12-4; j_gene: TRBJ2-5; abundance: .; CDR3aa: CASSLLETHYF
v_gene: TRBV6-1; j_gene: TRBJ1-2; abundance: many; CDR3aa: CASSEEFWGDNYGYTF
v_gene: TRBV29-1; j_gene: TRBJ2-5; abundance: .; CDR3aa: CSVESPNRETQYF
v_gene: TRBV7-9; j_gene: TRBJ1-1; abundance: few; CDR3aa: CASSLRREKSEVFF
v_gene: TRBV12-3/TRBV12-4; j_gene: TRBJ2-7; abundance: few; CDR3aa: CASTWGVGAYEQYF